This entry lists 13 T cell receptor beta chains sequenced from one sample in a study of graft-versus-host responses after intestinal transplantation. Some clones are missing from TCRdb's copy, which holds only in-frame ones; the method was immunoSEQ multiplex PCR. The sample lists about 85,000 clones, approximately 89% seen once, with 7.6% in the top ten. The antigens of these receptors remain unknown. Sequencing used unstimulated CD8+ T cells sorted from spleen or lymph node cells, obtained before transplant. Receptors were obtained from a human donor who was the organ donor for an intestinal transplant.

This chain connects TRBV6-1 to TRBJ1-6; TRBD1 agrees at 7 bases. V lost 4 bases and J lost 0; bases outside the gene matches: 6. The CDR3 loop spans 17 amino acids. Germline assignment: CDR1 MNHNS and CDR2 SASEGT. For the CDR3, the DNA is TGTGCCAGCAGTGCGACAGGGATAAGCTCCTATAATTCACCCCTCCACTTT. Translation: CASSATGISSYNSPLHF.

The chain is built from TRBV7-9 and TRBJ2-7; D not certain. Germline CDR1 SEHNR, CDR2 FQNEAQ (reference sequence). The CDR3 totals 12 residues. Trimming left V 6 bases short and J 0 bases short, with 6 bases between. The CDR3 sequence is CASSPSSYEQYF. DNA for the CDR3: TGTGCCAGCAGTCCTTCCTCCTACGAGCAGTACTTC.

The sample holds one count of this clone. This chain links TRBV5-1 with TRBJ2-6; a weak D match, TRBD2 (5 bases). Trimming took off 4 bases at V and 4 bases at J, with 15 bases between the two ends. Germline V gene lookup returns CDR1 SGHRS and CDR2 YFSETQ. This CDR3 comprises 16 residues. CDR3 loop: CASSPEAGLGANVLTF. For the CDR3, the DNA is TGCGCCAGCAGCCCGGAGGCAGGTTTGGGGGCCAACGTCCTGACTTTC.

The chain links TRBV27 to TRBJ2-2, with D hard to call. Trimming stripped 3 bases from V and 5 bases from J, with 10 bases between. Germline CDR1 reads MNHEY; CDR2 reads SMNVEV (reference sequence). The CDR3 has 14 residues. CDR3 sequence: CASSLMLGTGELFF. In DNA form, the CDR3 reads TGTGCCAGCAGTTTGATGCTGGGGACCGGGGAGCTGTTTTTT.

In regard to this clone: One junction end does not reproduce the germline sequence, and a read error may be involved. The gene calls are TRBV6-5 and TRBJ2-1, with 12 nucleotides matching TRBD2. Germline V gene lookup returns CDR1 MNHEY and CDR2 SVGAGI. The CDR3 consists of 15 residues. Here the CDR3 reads CASSDSTSGSNEQFF. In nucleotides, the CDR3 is TGTGCCAGCAGTGACTCGACTAGCGGGAGCAATGAGCAGTTCTTC.

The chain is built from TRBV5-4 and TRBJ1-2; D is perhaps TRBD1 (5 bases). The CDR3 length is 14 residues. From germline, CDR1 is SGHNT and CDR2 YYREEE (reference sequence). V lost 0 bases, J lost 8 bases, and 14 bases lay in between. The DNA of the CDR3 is TGTGCCAGCAGCTTGGGCCTCGGGGCGAGGGGCTACACCTTC. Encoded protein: CASSLGLGARGYTF.

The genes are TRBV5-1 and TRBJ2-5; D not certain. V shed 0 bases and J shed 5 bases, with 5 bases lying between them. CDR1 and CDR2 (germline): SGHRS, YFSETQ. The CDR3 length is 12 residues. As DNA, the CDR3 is TGCGCCAGCAGCTTGGACCTGGAGACCCAGTACTTC. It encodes CASSLDLETQYF.

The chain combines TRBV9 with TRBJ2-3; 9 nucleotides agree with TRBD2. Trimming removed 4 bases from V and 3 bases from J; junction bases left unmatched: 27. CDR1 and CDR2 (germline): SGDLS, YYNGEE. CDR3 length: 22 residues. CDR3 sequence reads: CASSPTGKNTLPGLAGTDTQYF. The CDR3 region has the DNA TGTGCCAGCAGCCCAACGGGAAAAAATACTCTACCGGGACTAGCCGGGACAGATACGCAGTATTTT.

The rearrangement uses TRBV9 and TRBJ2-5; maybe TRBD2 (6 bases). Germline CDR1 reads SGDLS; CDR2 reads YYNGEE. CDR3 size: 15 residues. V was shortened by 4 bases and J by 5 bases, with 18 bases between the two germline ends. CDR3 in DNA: TGTGCCAGCAGCCCCCAAGGTTCCGGAGGGGAGACCCAGTACTTC. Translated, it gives CASSPQGSGGETQYF.

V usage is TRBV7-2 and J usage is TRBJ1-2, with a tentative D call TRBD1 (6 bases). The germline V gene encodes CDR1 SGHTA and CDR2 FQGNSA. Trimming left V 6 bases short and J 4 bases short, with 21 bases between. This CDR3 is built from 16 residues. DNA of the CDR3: TGTGCCAGCAGACCTGACGAATGGACAGCCTTCTATGGCTACACCTTC. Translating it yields CASRPDEWTAFYGYTF.

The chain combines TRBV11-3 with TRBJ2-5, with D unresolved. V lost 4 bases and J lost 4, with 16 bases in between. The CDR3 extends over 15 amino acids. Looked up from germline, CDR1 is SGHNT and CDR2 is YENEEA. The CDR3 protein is CASSSPHGPVETQYF. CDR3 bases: TGTGCCAGCAGCTCCCCCCACGGACCCGTAGAGACCCAGTACTTC.

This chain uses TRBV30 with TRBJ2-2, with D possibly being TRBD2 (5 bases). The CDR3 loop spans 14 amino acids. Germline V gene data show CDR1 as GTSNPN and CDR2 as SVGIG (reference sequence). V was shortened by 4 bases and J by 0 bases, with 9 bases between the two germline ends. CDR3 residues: CAWIPGTNTGELFF. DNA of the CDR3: TGTGCCTGGATACCGGGAACGAACACCGGGGAGCTGTTTTTT. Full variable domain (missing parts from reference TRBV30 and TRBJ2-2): SQTIHQWPATLVQPVGSPLSLECTVEGTSNPNLYWYRQAAGRGLQLLFYSVGIGQISSEVPQNLSASRPQDRQFILSSKKLLLSDSGFYLCAWIPGTNTGELFFGEGSRLTVL.

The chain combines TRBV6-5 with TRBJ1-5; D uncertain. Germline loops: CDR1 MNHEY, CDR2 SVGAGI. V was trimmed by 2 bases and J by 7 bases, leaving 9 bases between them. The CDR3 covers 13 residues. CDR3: CASSYQVEQPQHF. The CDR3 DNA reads TGTGCCAGCAGTTACCAGGTGGAACAGCCCCAGCATTTT.